This TCR beta chain emerged from a study of cytomegalovirus exposure and HLA in healthy donors. Study-wide points: Later analysis identified several of the most significant clusters that appeared linked to common viral pathogens. TCR beta V- and J-gene trimming was later associated with a missense DCLRE1C variant.

With 60 Vbeta and 13 Jbeta primers, the PCR was carried out. Generated by immunoSEQ multiplex PCR, the TCRdb table keeps only in-frame clones and is missing some. The data contain about 59,000 clones, approximately 83% of them singletons. Points on this clone: Its antigen is still unknown.

CDR3 length: 13 residues. Germline V gene sequence: CDR1 KGHSH, CDR2 LQKENI. The V gene end was trimmed by 6 bases and the J gene end by 1 base; junction bases not matched to a gene: 1. V gene TRBV18 combines with J gene TRBJ1-1, with 8 bases matching TRBD1. Input material: PBMCs. This receptor was obtained from a human donor in good health. Here the CDR3 DNA reads TGTGCCAGCTCGGGACAGGCGAACACTGAAGCTTTCTTT. This translates into CASSGQANTEAFF.